This entry describes one T cell receptor beta chain. The antigen is unknown. These data belong to a study of T cell clones after liver transplantation. Findings of the study overall: A larger donor-reactive than third-party decline suggested partial antigen-specific deletion. The donor-reactive repertoire was only partly measurable in a couple of subjects, lacking donor cells.

Thawed unstimulated PBMCs were FACS-sorted by CD3, CD4 and CD8 into two populations. Libraries were prepared by immunoSEQ multiplex PCR; TCRdb keeps only in-frame clonotypes and omits some of them. The sample holds more than 100,000 clones; around 84% are singletons and the top ten take about 2.6%. The sample consisted of CD4+ T cells from blood, taken approximately 43 months after liver transplant. The sequence came from a human patient who received a liver transplant. Some T cells may have come from the graft donor.

DNA of the CDR3: TGTGCCAGCAGCCCCAGGGGGCCGGGTACTGAAGCTTTCTTT. Its translation: CASSPRGPGTEAFF. V is TRBV6-5 and J is TRBJ1-1; 8 nucleotides line up with TRBD1. V dropped 6 bases and J dropped 5; count of bases not matched to a gene: 8. Germline assignment: CDR1 MNHEY and CDR2 SVGAGI. The CDR3 spans 14 residues.